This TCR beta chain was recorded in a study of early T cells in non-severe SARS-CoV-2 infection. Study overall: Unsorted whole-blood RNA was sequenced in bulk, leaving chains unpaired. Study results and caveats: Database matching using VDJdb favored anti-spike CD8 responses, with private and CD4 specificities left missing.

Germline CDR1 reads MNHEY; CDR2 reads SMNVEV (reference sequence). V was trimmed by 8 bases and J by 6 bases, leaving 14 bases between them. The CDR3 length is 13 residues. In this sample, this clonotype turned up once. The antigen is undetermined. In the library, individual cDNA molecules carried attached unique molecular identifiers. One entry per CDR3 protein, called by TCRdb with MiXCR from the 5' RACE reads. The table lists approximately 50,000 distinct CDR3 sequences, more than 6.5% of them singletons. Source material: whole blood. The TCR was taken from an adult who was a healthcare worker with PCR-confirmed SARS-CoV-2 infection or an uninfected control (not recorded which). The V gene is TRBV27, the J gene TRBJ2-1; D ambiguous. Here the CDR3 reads CASGTRSPNEQFF. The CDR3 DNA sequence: TGTGCCAGCGGCACGCGTTCCCCCAATGAGCAGTTCTTC.